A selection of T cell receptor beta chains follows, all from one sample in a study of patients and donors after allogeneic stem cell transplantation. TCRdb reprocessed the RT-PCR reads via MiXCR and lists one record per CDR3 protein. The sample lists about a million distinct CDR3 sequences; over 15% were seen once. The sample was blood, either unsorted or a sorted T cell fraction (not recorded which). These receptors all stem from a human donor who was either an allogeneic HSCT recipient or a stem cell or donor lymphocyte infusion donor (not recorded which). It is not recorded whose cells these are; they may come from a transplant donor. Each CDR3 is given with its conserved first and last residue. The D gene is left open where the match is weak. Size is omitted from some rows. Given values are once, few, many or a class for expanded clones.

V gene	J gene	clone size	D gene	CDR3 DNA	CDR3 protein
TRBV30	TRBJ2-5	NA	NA	TGTGCCTGGAGGAGAGGGGGAGAGACCCAGTACTTC	CAWRRGGETQYF
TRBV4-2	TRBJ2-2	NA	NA	TGTGCCAGCAGCGTCCACGGGACACCGAACACCGGGGAGCTGTTTTTT	CASSVHGTPNTGELFF
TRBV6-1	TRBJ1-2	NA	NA	TGTGCCAGCAAGGTTTCCGAAGGGGGCTATGGCTACACCTTC	CASKVSEGGYGYTF
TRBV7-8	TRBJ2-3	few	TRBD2	TGTGCCAGCAGCCCCCGACTAGCGGGGATAGCAGATACGCAGTATTTT	CASSPRLAGIADTQYF
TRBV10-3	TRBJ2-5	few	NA	TGTGCCATCAGTGAGTCAGACTTTCAAGAGACCCAGTACTTC	CAISESDFQETQYF
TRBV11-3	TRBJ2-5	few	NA	TGTGCCAGCAGCAAACAGGTTTTCAGAGAGACCCAGTACTTC	CASSKQVFRETQYF
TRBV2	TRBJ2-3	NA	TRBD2	TGTGCCAGCAGTGAATCCCGAGCGGGAGGGCCGGGGTCGCAGTATTTT	CASSESRAGGPGSQYF
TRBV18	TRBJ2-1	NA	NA	TGTGCCAGCTCAGGTAGTGTCAATGAGCAGTTCTTC	CASSGSVNEQFF
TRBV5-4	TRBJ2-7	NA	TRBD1	TGTGCCAGCAGCTCCGGGACAGGGGTGATACAGCAGTACTTC	CASSSGTGVIQQYF
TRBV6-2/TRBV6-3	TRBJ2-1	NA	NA	TGTGCCAGCAGTCCCCGGAGGGGGGGGTCCTACAATGAGCAGTTCTTC	CASSPRRGGSYNEQFF
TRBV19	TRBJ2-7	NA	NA	TGTGCCAGTAGTATGGGGGTCCCACCGTACGAGCAGTACTTC	CASSMGVPPYEQYF
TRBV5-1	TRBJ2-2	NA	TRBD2	TGCGCCAGCAGCCCGAGAGCGGGAGCCACCGGGGAGCTGTTTTTT	CASSPRAGATGELFF
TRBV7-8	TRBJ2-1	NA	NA	TGTGCCAGCAGCTTCAGGCGGGACCCCTACAATGAGCAGTTCTTC	CASSFRRDPYNEQFF
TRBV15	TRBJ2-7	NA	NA	TGTGCCACCAGCACAGTCGGGCCCTCCCCTGACGAGCAGTACTTC	CATSTVGPSPDEQYF
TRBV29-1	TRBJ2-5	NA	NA	TGCAGCGTTGGCAGGCTTGGGGAGACCCAGTACTTC	CSVGRLGETQYF
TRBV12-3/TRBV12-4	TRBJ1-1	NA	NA	TGTGCCAGCAGTTTAAAGCCCCCTGAGAACACTGAAGCTTTCTTT	CASSLKPPENTEAFF
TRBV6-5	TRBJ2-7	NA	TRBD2	TGTGCCAGCAGTTTCGGACTAGCGGGAGGGCCGGGTGAGCAGTACTTC	CASSFGLAGGPGEQYF
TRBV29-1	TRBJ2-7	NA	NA	TGCAGCGTTGCAGGGGCAACCTCCTACGAGCAGTACTTC	CSVAGATSYEQYF
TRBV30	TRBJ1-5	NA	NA	TGTGCCTGGAGAGGTCGAAGCAATCAGCCCCAGCATTTT	CAWRGRSNQPQHF
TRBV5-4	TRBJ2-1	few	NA	TGTGCCAGCAGCTCCCAGGGAATTGCCCATGAGCAGTTCTTC	CASSSQGIAHEQFF
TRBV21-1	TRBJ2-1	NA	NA	TGTGCCAGCAGCAATCGCGGGAGGATCCCCTGCAATGAGCAGTTCTTC	CASSNRGRIPCNEQFF
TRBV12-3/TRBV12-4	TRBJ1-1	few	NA	TGTGCCAGCAGTTTGGGATCCAGGGTCCAGAACACTGAAGCTTTCTTT	CASSLGSRVQNTEAFF
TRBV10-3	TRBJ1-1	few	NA	TGTGCCGCCGGCACAGCTTCGAACACTGAAGCTTTCTTT	CAAGTASNTEAFF
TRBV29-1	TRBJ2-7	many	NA	TGCAGCGTTGTGCTGGGTTACGAGCAGTACTTC	CSVVLGYEQYF
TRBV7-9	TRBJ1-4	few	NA	TGTGCCAGCAGCCCCTCTAGGGGAAGGCAGGAAAAACTGTTTTTT	CASSPSRGRQEKLFF